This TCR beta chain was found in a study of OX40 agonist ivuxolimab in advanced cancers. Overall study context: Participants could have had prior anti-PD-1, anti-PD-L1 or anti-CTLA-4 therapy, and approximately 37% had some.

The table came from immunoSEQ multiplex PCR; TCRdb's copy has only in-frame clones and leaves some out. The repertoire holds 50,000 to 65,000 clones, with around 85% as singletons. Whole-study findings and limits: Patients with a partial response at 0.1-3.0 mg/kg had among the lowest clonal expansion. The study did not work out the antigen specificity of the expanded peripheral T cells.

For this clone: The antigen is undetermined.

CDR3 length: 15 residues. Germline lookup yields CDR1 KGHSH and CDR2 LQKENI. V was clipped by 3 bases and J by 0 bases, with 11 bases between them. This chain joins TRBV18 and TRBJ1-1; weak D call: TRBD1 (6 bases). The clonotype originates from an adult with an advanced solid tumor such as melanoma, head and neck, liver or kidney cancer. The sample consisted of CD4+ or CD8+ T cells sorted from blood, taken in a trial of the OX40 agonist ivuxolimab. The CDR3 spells CASSPDRSMNTEAFF. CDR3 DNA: TGTGCCAGCTCACCCGACAGGTCCATGAACACTGAAGCTTTCTTT.